The source of this TCR beta chain is a study of cytomegalovirus exposure and HLA in healthy donors. PCR amplification relied on 60 Vbeta primers (plus 13 Jbeta primers). Repertoires were generated with immunoSEQ multiplex PCR, while TCRdb's copy carries only in-frame clones and drops some. The sample shows 90,000 to 130,000 clones, around 74% of them seen only once. With 6 bases removed from V and 10 bases from J, the gap between germline ends came to 13 bases. The CDR3 spans 13 residues. Germline V gene sequence: CDR1 MNHEY, CDR2 SVGAGI. Study-wide results and limits: Earlier analysis found most TCR beta V segments productive about 87% or about 30% of the time. Information on immune exposure was restricted to one variable (CMV serostatus). The majority of TCR sequences were rare, yet some public TCRs appeared in many donors.

Of note for this clone: What it recognizes is unknown.

The clonotype comes from a man aged 25 to 45 in good health and CMV-seropositive. The chain uses TRBV6-5 and TRBJ1-6; weak D call: TRBD1 (6 bases). The specimen sequenced was PBMCs. CDR3 sequence (DNA): TGTGCCAGCAGCCGCGCAGGGGAATCACCCCTCCACTTT. It is translated as CASSRAGESPLHF.